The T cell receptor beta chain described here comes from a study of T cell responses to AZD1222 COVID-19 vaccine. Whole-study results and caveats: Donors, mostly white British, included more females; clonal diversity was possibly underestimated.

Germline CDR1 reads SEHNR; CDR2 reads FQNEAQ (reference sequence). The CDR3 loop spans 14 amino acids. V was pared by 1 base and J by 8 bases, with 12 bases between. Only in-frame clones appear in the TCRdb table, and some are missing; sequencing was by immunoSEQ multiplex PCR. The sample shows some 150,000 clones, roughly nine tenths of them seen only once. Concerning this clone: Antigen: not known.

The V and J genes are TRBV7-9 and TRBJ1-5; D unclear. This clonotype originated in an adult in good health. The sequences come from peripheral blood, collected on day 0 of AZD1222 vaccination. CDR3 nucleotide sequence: TGTGCCAGCAGCTTAGGTGGATTTCCCAAGCCCCAGCATTTT. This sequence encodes CASSLGGFPKPQHF.